The entry that follows covers one T cell receptor beta chain sequence. The data were taken from a study of blood T cells in healthy people across ages. CDR3 length: 13 amino acids. In germline, CDR1 is LGHDT, CDR2 YNNKEL (reference sequence). Deletions cut 8 bases from V and 6 bases from J, with 13 bases between. It was with a sample-barcoded 5' primer and a J-beta primer mix that a second PCR of roughly 7 to 12 cycles was run. MiXCR, applied by TCRdb to the 5' RACE reads, yields one record per CDR3 protein. The table shows around 780,000 distinct CDR3 sequences, with roughly 25% occurring only once. These records were also assigned to another study, of T cells of mothers and their children. That study reports: Six children, together with their three healthy Caucasian mothers, made up the donors. cDNA synthesis used all extracted RNA, approximately 1.5 ug per 15 ul. It was related mother-child pairs that showed slightly higher overlap than unrelated pairs, without reaching significance.

The specimen sequenced was blood. This chain links TRBV3-1 with TRBJ2-2; D is uncertain. The origin of this receptor is a boy younger than 18 in good health. CDR3 DNA sequence: TGTGCCAGCGGCCGCTATTCGGCCGGGGAGCTGTTTTTT. Translating it yields CASGRYSAGELFF.